The clone carrying this TCR beta chain showed up many times. This sample stems from a study of blood T cells in healthy people across ages. Turning to the study itself: Capturing about one barcoded beta molecule per two T cells was achieved by template switching.

Each donor supplied roughly 9 milliliters of peripheral blood. Total RNA extraction produced at least 6 micrograms (per sample) for the study. Trimming left V 0 bases short and J 3 bases short, with 6 bases between. Germline loops: CDR1 SGHDN, CDR2 FVKESK. CDR3 length: 14 amino acids. A J-beta primer mix and a sample-barcoded 5' primer were used in a second PCR of roughly 7 to 12 cycles. From the 5' RACE reads, TCRdb called clonotypes with MiXCR, one entry per CDR3 protein. The data show 630,000 or so distinct CDR3 sequences, about 30% seen once. The material sequenced was blood. This chain joins TRBV14 and TRBJ2-1; no firm D call. The receptor comes from a woman older than 75 in good health. CDR3 bases: TGTGCCAGCAGCCAAGAACTGGACTACAATGAGCAGTTCTTC. Its translation: CASSQELDYNEQFF.